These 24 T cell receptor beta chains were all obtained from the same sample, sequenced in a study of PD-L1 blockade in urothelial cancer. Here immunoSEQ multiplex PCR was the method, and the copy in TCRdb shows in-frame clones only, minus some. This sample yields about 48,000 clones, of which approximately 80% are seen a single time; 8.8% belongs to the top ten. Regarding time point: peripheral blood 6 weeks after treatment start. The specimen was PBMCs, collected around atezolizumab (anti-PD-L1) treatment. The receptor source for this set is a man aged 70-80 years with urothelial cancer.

As DNA, the CDR3 is TGTGCCAGCAACCGGGACAGGGATAATGATGAGCAGTTCTTC. Translating it yields CASNRDRDNDEQFF. The gene calls are TRBV27 and TRBJ2-1; 9 nucleotides line up with TRBD1. This CDR3 comprises 14 residues. Trimming took 7 bases from V and 8 from J; bases not matched to a gene: 9. Looked up from germline, CDR1 is MNHEY and CDR2 is SMNVEV (reference sequence).

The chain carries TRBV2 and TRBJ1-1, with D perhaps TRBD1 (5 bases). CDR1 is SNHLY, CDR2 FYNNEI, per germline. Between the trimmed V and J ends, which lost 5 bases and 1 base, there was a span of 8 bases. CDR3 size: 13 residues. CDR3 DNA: TGTGCCAGCAGTCCTACAGGGAACACTGAAGCTTTCTTT. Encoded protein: CASSPTGNTEAFF.

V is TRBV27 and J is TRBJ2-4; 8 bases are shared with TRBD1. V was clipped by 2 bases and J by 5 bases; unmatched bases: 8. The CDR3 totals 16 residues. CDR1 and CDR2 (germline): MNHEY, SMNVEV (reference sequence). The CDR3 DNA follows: TGTGCCAGCAGTTTAGGTGCAGGGGGCGACGAAAACATTCAGTACTTC. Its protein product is CASSLGAGGDENIQYF.

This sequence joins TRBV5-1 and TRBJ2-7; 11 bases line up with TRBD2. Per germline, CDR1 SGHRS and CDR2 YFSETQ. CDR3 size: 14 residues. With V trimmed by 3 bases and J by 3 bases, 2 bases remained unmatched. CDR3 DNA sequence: TGCGCCAGCAGCTACGGGACTAGCGGCTACGAGCAGTACTTC. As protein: CASSYGTSGYEQYF.

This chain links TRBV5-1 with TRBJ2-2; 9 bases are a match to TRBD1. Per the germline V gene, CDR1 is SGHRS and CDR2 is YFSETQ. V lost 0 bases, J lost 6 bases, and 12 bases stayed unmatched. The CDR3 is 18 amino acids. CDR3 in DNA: TGCGCCAGCAGCTTGGGTAACCCGGGACAGGGAATTGCCGGGGAGCTGTTTTTT. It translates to CASSLGNPGQGIAGELFF.

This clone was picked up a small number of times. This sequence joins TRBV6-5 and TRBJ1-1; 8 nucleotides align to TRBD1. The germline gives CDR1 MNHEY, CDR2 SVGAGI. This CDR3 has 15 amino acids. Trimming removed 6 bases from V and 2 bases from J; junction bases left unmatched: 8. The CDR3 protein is CASSPAAGGNTEAFF. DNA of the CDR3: TGTGCCAGCAGCCCTGCGGCAGGGGGCAACACTGAAGCTTTCTTT.

CDR3 sequence: CSVQGGEHRGYTF. The CDR3, as DNA: TGCAGCGTTCAAGGGGGCGAACATCGTGGCTACACCTTC. The chain recombines TRBV29-1 with TRBJ1-2, with 7 bases that match TRBD1. CDR1 and CDR2 (germline): SQVTM, ANQGSEA. The CDR3 covers 13 residues. V lost 5 bases to trimming and J lost 7 bases; unmatched junction nucleotides: 10.

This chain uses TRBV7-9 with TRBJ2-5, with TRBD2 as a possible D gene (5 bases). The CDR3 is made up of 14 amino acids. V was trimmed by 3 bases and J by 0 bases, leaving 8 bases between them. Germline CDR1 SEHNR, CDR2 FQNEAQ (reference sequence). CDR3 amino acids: CASSFGGYQETQYF. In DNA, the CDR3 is TGTGCCAGCAGCTTTGGAGGATACCAAGAGACCCAGTACTTC.

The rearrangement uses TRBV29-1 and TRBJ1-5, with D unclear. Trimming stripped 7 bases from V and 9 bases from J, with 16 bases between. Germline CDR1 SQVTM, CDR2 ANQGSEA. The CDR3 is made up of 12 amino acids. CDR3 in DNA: TGCAGCGGTGGGGAGGGAGGTAGGCCCCAGCATTTT. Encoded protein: CSGGEGGRPQHF.

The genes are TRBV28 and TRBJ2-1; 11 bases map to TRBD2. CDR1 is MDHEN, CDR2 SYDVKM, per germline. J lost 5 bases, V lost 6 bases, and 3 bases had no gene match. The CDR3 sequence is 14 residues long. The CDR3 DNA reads TGTGCCAGCAGCCTTAGCGGGAGGGACAATGAGCAGTTCTTC. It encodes CASSLSGRDNEQFF.

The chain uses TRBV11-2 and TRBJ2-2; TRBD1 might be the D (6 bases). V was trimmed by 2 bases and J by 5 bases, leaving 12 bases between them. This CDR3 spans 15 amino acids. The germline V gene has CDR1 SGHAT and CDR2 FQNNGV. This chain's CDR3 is CASSLLRGETGELFF. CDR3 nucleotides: TGTGCCAGCAGCTTACTCAGGGGCGAGACCGGGGAGCTGTTTTTT.

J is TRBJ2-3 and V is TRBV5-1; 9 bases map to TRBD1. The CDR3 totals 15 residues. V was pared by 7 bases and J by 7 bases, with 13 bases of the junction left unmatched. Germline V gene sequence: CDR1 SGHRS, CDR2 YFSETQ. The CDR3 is CASSTMGTGSNTQYF. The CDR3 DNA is TGCGCCAGCTCGACTATGGGGACAGGGTCCAATACGCAGTATTTT.

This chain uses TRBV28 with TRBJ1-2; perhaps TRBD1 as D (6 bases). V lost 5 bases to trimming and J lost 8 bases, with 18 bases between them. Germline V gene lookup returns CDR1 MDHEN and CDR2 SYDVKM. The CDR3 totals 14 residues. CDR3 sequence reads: CASSVKPQGRGYTF. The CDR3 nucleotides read TGTGCCAGCAGTGTTAAACCTCAGGGGAGAGGCTACACCTTC.

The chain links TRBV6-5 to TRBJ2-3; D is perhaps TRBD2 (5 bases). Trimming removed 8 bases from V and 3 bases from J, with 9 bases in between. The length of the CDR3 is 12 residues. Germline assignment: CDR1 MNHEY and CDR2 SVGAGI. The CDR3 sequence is CASQRGTDTQYF. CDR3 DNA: TGTGCCAGCCAACGGGGAACAGATACGCAGTATTTT.

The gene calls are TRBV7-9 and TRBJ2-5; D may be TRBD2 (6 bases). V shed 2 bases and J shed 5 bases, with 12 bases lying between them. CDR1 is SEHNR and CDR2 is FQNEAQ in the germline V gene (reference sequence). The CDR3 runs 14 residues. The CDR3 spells CASSLPGDWETQYF. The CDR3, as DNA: TGTGCCAGCAGCTTACCGGGGGATTGGGAGACCCAGTACTTC.

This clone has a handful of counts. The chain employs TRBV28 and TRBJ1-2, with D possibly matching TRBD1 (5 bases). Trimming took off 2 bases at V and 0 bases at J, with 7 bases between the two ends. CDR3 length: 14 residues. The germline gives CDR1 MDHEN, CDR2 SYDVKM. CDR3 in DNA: TGTGCCAGCAGTTTAGGGGGGGCTAACTATGGCTACACCTTC. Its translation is CASSLGGANYGYTF.

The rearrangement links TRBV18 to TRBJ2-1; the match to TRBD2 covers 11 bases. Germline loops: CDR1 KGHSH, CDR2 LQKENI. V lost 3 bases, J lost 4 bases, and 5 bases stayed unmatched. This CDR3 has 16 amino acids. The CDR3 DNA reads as TGTGCCAGCTCACCTCGGACTAGCGGGCGATACAATGAGCAGTTCTTC. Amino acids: CASSPRTSGRYNEQFF. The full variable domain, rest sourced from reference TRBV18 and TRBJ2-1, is NAGVMQNPRHLVRRRGQEARLRCSPMKGHSHVYWYRQLPEEGLKFMVYLQKENIIDESGMPKERFSAEFPKEGPSILRIQQVVRGDSAAYFCASSPRTSGRYNEQFFGPGTRLTVL.

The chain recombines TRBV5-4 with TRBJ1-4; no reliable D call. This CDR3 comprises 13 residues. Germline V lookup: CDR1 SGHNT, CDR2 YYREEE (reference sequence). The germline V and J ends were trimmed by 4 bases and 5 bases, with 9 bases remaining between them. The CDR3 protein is CASSDRENEKLFF. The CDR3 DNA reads TGTGCCAGCAGCGACCGGGAGAATGAAAAACTGTTTTTT.

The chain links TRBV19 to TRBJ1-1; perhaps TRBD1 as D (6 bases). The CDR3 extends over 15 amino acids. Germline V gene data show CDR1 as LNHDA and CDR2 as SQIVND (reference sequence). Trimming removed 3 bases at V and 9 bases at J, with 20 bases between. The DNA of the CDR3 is TGTGCCAGTAGTATTAGTTTTGAGGGACACCGAAAAGCTTTCTTT. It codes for CASSISFEGHRKAFF.

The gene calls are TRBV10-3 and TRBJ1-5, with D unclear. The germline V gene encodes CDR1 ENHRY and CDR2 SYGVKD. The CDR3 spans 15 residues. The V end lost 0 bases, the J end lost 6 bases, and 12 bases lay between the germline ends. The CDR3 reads CAISESEFSSQPQHF. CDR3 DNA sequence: TGTGCCATCAGTGAGTCAGAGTTTTCTAGTCAGCCCCAGCATTTT.

The CDR3 loop reads CASNSHRGFSYNEQFF. The CDR3 nucleotides are TGTGCCAGCAATTCCCACAGGGGATTCTCCTACAATGAGCAGTTCTTC. The chain carries TRBV28 and TRBJ2-1; 7 bases map to TRBD1. Germline-derived CDR1 and CDR2 are MDHEN and SYDVKM. After removal of 7 bases from V and 0 bases from J, the junction contained 9 bases not matched to a gene. The CDR3 is made up of 16 amino acids.

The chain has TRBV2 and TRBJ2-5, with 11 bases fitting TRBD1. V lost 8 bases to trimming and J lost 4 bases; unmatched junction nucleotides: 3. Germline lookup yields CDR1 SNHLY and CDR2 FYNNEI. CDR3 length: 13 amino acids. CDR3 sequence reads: CASFGTGGETQYF. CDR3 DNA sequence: TGTGCCAGCTTTGGGACAGGGGGAGAGACCCAGTACTTC.

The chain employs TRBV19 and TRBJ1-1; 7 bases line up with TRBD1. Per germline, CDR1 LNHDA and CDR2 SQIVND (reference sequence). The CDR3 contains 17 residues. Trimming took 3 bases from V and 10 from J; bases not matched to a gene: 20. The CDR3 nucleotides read TGTGCCAGTAGTATGGTGTACGGACAGGTGCCTTTTGACGGAGCTTTCTTT. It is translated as CASSMVYGQVPFDGAFF.

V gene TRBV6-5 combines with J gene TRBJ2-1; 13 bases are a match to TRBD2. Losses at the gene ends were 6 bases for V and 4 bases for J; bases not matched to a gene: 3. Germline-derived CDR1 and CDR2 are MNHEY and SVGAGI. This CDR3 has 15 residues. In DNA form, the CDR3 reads TGTGCCAGCAGCACTAGCGGGAGGGCATACAATGAGCAGTTCTTC. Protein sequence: CASSTSGRAYNEQFF.